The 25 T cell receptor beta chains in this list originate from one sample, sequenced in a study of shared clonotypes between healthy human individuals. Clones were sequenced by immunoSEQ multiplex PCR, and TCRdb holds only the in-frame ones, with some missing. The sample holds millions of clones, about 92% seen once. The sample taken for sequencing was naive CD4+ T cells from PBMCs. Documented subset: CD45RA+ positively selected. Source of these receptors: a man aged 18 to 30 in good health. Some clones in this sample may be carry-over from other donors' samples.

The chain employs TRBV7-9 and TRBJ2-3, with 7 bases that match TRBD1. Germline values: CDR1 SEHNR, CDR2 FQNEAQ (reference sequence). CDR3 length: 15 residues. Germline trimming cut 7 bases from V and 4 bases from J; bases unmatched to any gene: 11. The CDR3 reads CASTMGQLGADTQYF. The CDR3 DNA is TGTGCCAGCACCATGGGACAGCTGGGGGCAGATACGCAGTATTTT. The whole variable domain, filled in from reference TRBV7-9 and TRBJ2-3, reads DTGVSQNPRHKITKRGQNVTFRCDPISEHNRLYWYRQTLGQGPEFLTYFQNEAQLEKSRLLSDRFSAERPKGSFSTLEIQRTEQGDSAMYLCASTMGQLGADTQYFGPGTRLTVL.

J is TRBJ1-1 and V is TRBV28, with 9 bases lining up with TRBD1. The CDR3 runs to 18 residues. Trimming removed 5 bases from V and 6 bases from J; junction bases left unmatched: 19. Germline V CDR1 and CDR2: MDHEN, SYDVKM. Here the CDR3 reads CASSLPPYPGQGISEAFF. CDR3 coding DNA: TGTGCCAGCAGTCTACCCCCCTATCCGGGACAGGGAATCTCTGAAGCTTTCTTT.

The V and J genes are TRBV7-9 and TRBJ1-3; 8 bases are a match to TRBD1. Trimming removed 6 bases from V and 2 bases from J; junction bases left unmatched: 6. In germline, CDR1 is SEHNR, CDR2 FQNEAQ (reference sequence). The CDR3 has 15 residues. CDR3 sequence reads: CASSYPGGTGNTIYF. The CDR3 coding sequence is TGTGCCAGCAGTTACCCAGGGGGCACTGGAAACACCATATATTTT.

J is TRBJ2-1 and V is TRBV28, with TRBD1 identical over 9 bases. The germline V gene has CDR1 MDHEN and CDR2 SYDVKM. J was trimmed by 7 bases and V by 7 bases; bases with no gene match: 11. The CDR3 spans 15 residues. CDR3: CASMPGQGIANEQFF. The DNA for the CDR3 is TGTGCCAGCATGCCGGGACAGGGTATTGCAAATGAGCAGTTCTTC.

CDR3 nucleotides: TGTGCCAGCAGCGTAGCTACGTTACTAGCGGGAGACGATGAGCAGTTCTTC. This translates into CASSVATLLAGDDEQFF. The chain couples TRBV9 to TRBJ2-1; TRBD2 aligns across 11 bases. CDR1 and CDR2 from the germline V gene are SGDLS and YYNGEE. J was trimmed by 8 bases and V by 0 bases; bases with no gene match: 10. The CDR3 sequence is 17 residues long.

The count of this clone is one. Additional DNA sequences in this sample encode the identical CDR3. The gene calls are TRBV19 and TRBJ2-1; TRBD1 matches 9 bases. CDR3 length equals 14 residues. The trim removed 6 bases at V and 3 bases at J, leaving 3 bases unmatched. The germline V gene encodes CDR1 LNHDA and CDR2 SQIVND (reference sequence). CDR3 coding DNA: TGTGCCAGTAGCCCGGGACAGGGCTACAATGAGCAGTTCTTC. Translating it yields CASSPGQGYNEQFF.

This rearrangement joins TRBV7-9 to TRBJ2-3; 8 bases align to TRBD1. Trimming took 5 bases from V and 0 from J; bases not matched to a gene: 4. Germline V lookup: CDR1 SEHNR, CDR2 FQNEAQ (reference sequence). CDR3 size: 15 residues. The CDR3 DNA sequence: TGTGCCAGCAGCCCGACAGGGGATAGCACAGATACGCAGTATTTT. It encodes CASSPTGDSTDTQYF.

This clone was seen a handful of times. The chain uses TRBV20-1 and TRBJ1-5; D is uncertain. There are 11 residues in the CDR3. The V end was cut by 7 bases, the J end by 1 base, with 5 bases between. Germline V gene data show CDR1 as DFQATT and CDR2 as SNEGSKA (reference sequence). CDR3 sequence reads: CSGRSNQPQHF. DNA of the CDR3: TGCAGTGGTCGAAGCAATCAGCCCCAGCATTTT.

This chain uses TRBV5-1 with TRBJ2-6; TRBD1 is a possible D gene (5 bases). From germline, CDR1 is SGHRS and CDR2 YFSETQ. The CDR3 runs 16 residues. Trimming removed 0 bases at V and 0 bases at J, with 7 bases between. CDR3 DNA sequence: TGCGCCAGCAGCTTGGAGGGGAACTCTGGGGCCAACGTCCTGACTTTC. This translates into CASSLEGNSGANVLTF.

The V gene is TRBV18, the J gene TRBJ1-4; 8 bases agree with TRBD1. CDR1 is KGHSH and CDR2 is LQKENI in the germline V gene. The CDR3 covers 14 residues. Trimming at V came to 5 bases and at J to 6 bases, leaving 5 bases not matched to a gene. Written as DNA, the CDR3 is TGTGCCAGCTCAGCAAACAGGGGGGATGAAAAACTGTTTTTT. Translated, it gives CASSANRGDEKLFF.

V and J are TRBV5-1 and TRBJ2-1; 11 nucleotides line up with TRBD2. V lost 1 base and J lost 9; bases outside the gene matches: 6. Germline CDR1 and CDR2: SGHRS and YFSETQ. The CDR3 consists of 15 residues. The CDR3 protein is CASSLSGTSGFEQFF. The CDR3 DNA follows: TGCGCCAGCAGCTTGAGTGGGACTAGCGGCTTTGAGCAGTTCTTC.

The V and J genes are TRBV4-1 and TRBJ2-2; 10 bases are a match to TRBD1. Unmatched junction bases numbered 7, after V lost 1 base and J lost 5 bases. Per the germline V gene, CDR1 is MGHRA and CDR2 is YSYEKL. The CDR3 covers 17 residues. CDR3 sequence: CASSQAVRDRGTGELFF. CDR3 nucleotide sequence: TGCGCCAGCAGCCAAGCAGTCCGGGACAGGGGTACCGGGGAGCTGTTTTTT.

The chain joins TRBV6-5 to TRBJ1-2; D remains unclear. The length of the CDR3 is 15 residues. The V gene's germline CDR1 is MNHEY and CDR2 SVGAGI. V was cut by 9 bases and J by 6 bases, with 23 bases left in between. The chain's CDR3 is CASTYVLGYQDGYTF. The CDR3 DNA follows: TGTGCCAGTACGTACGTTCTCGGCTATCAGGATGGCTACACCTTC.

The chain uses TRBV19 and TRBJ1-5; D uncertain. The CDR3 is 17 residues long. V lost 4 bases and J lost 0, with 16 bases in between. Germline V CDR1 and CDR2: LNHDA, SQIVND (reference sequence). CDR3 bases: TGTGCCAGTAGTACCCTCGGACGGCCGTTTAGCAATCAGCCCCAGCATTTT. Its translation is CASSTLGRPFSNQPQHF.

CDR3 amino acids: CASRSSTDTQYF. The CDR3 DNA follows: TGTGCCAGCAGATCAAGCACAGATACGCAGTATTTT. The chain joins TRBV6-1 to TRBJ2-3, with D uncertain. CDR3 length: 12 amino acids. The germline V gene encodes CDR1 MNHNS and CDR2 SASEGT. The germline V and J ends were trimmed by 6 bases and 0 bases, with 4 bases remaining between them.

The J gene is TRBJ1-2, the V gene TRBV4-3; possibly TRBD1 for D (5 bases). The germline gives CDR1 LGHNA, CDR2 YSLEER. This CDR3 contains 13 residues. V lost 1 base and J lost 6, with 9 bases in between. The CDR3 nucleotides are TGCGCCAGCAGCCAAGTGGGGCTTCATGGCTACACCTTC. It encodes CASSQVGLHGYTF.

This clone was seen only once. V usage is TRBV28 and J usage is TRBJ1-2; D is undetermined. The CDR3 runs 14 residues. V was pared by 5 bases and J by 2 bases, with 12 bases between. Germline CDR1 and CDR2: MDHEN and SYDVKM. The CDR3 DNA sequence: TGTGCCAGCAGTCCCCCGGCGGCCAACTATGGCTACACCTTC. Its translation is CASSPPAANYGYTF.

CDR3 bases: TGTGCCAGCAGTTTCAGCCCGGGTGCCAGGGGGCTTTGGACTGAAGCTTTCTTT. It is translated as CASSFSPGARGLWTEAFF. V is TRBV28 and J is TRBJ1-1; 8 bases match TRBD1. J was trimmed by 5 bases and V by 3 bases; bases with no gene match: 17. The CDR3 extends over 18 amino acids. Germline assignment: CDR1 MDHEN and CDR2 SYDVKM.

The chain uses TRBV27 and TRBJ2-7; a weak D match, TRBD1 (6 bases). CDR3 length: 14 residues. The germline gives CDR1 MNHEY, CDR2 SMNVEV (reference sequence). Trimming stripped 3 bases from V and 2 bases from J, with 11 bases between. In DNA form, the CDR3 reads TGTGCCAGCAGTTTTGGGACACCAGCCTACGAGCAGTACTTC. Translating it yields CASSFGTPAYEQYF.

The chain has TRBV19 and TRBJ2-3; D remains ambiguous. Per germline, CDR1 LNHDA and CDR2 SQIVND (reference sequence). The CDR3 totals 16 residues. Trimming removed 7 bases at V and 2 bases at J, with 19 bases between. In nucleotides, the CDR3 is TGTGCCAGTACCCCCTTTCCCAGTTCCCCCACAGATACGCAGTATTTT. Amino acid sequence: CASTPFPSSPTDTQYF.

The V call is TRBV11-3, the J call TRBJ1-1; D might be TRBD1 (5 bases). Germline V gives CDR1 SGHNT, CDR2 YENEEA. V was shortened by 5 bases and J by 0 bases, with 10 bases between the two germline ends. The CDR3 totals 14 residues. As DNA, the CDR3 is TGTGCCAGCAGCCCGGGACCGATGAACACTGAAGCTTTCTTT. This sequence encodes CASSPGPMNTEAFF.

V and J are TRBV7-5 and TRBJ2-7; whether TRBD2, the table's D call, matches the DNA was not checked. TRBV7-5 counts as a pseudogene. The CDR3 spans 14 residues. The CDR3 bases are TGTGTCAGAAGCCGTCCGGAGGGCTCCTACGAGCAGTACTTC. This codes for CVRSRPEGSYEQYF.

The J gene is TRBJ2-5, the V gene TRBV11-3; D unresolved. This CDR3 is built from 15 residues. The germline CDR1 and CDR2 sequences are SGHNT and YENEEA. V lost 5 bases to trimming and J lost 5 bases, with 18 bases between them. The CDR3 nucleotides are TGTGCCAGCAGCCCAGGAGCTTCAATGAGGGAGACCCAGTACTTC. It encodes CASSPGASMRETQYF.

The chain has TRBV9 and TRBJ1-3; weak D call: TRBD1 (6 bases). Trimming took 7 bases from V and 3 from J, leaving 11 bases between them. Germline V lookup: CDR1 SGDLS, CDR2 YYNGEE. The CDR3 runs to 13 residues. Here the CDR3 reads CASQQGIGNTIYF. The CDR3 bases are TGTGCCAGCCAACAGGGAATTGGAAACACCATATATTTT.

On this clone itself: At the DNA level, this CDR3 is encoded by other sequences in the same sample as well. The CDR3: CASSLAGQNNQPQHF. The CDR3 coding sequence is TGTGCCAGCAGCTTAGCGGGACAGAACAATCAGCCCCAGCATTTT. This chain joins TRBV7-2 and TRBJ1-5; TRBD1 agrees at 7 bases. Germline trimming cut 0 bases from V and 3 bases from J; bases unmatched to any gene: 2. This CDR3 contains 15 residues. CDR1 is SGHTA and CDR2 is FQGNSA in the germline V gene.